The next 25 T cell receptor beta chains were all read from a single sample in a study of blood T cell repertoires in COVID-19. Assay: immunoSEQ multiplex PCR; the TCRdb copy retains only in-frame clones and omits some. The sample carries about 120,000 clones, more than 80% recorded once. What was sequenced was peripheral blood. The source is a woman between 50 and 59 years old with acute or convalescent COVID-19.

CDR3 amino acids: CASSQQNYEQYF. The CDR3 DNA reads as TGTGCCAGCAGCCAACAGAACTACGAGCAGTACTTC. The rearrangement uses TRBV3-1 (or the pseudogene TRBV3-2) and TRBJ2-7, with D uncertain. Per germline, CDR1 LGHDT and CDR2 YNNKEL (reference sequence). CDR3 length: 12 residues. Between the trimmed V and J ends, which lost 2 bases and 3 bases, there was a span of 5 bases.

Worth noting for this clone: At one boundary the junction diverges from the germline segment, which might be a read error. This chain connects TRBV6-5 to TRBJ2-1, with TRBD1 matching 9 bases. This CDR3 region has 14 residues. Germline values: CDR1 MNHEY, CDR2 SVGAGI. The CDR3 loop is CASSSGTGYSEQFF. As DNA, the CDR3 is TGTGCCAGCAGTTCCGGGACAGGGTACAGTGAGCAGTTCTTC.

Details on this clone: Other DNA sequences in this sample translate to the same CDR3. This sequence joins TRBV2 and TRBJ1-3; 8 nucleotides agree with TRBD1. Germline V lookup: CDR1 SNHLY, CDR2 FYNNEI. J was trimmed by 0 bases and V by 1 base; bases with no gene match: 2. The CDR3 is 16 amino acids. In DNA form, the CDR3 reads TGTGCCAGCAGTGAAGGGACAGGGAACTCTGGAAACACCATATATTTT. Protein: CASSEGTGNSGNTIYF.

This clone has only one observation. The chain links TRBV28 to TRBJ1-2; possibly TRBD1 for D (5 bases). CDR3 size: 15 residues. Germline CDR1 and CDR2: MDHEN and SYDVKM. Trimming shortened V by 1 base and J by 3 bases, and 12 bases separated the two germline ends. The CDR3 sequence is CASSLSVGGDYGYTF. The CDR3 DNA is TGTGCCAGCAGTTTATCCGTGGGGGGGGACTATGGCTACACCTTC.

V and J are TRBV10-3 and TRBJ2-1; maybe TRBD1 (5 bases). V was clipped by 2 bases and J by 6 bases, with 5 bases between them. In germline, CDR1 is ENHRY, CDR2 SYGVKD. CDR3 length equals 12 residues. Written as DNA, the CDR3 is TGTGCCATCAGTGAGAGGGGCAATGAGCAGTTCTTC. It specifies CAISERGNEQFF.

J is TRBJ2-1 and V is TRBV20-1; D is ambiguous. The CDR3 totals 11 residues. CDR1 and CDR2 (germline): DFQATT, SNEGSKA (reference sequence). V was shortened by 3 bases and J by 5 bases, with 5 bases between the two germline ends. In nucleotides, the CDR3 is TGCAGTGCTAGTGGAGACAATGAGCAGTTCTTC. Its protein is CSASGDNEQFF.

V is TRBV5-6 and J is TRBJ2-2; D may be TRBD1 (5 bases). The V and J ends lost 6 bases and 0 bases respectively, with 9 bases between them. Germline V gives CDR1 SGHDT, CDR2 YYEEEE. The CDR3 runs to 14 residues. CDR3 in DNA: TGTGCCAGCACCCAGGGAACGAACACCGGGGAGCTGTTTTTT. Protein product: CASTQGTNTGELFF.

The rearrangement uses TRBV27 and TRBJ2-3; D may be TRBD2 (6 bases). CDR1 and CDR2 (germline): MNHEY, SMNVEV (reference sequence). V lost 4 bases and J lost 5, with 19 bases in between. This CDR3 contains 16 residues. The CDR3, as DNA: TGTGCCAGCAGTTCTAACCTACGGGGGTCGGGAGATACGCAGTATTTT. It is translated as CASSSNLRGSGDTQYF.

V is TRBV27 and J is TRBJ2-7; a possible D gene is TRBD2 (5 bases). This CDR3 has 11 amino acids. V shed 8 bases and J shed 3 bases, with 8 bases lying between them. Germline CDR1 and CDR2: MNHEY and SMNVEV (reference sequence). The CDR3 region has the DNA TGTGCCAGCGGGGAGATCTACGAGCAGTACTTC. The encoded protein is CASGEIYEQYF.

The V and J genes are TRBV7-3 and TRBJ2-1, with TRBD2 identical over 9 bases. The ends lost 3 bases at V and 6 bases at J; junction bases unmatched: 3. Germline CDR1 SGHTA, CDR2 FQGTGA. There are 14 residues in the CDR3. The CDR3 loop reads CASSLGLASNEQFF. CDR3 sequence (DNA): TGTGCCAGCAGCTTGGGACTAGCAAGCAATGAGCAGTTCTTC.

The rearrangement uses TRBV10-2 and TRBJ2-7; D gene ambiguous. This CDR3 has 14 residues. The V and J ends lost 4 bases and 3 bases respectively, with 13 bases between them. Germline-derived CDR1 and CDR2 are WSHSY and SAAADI. CDR3 nucleotides: TGCGCCAGCAGTGTTGGTCGAGGAGACTACGAGCAGTACTTC. It specifies CASSVGRGDYEQYF.

The V and J genes are TRBV25-1 and TRBJ2-4; 7 bases align to TRBD1. Trimming at V came to 3 bases and at J to 5 bases, leaving 7 bases not matched to a gene. There are 15 residues in the CDR3. Germline CDR1 MGHDK, CDR2 SYGVNS. The CDR3 sequence is CASSDSHRGQNIQYF. For the CDR3, the DNA is TGTGCCAGCAGTGACTCTCACAGGGGCCAAAACATTCAGTACTTC.

The CDR3 DNA reads TGCGCCATCCCCCCGGGACAGGGGGCGGTTGAAGCTTTCTTT. It specifies CAIPPGQGAVEAFF. This sequence joins TRBV5-1 and TRBJ1-1, with TRBD1 matching 12 bases. Germline CDR1 is SGHRS and CDR2 is YFSETQ. The CDR3 has 14 amino acids. V lost 9 bases and J lost 7; bases outside the gene matches: 10.

The chain is built from TRBV3-1 (or the pseudogene TRBV3-2) and TRBJ2-3, with D uncertain. The CDR3 totals 11 residues. From germline, CDR1 is LGHDT and CDR2 YNNKEL (reference sequence). V was pared by 10 bases and J by 0 bases, with 5 bases between. The CDR3, as DNA: TGTGCCACCAAAAGCACAGATACGCAGTATTTT. Protein sequence: CATKSTDTQYF.

The CDR3 nucleotides read TGTGCCAGCAGCTTTGACTTGTACCAAGAGACCCAGTACTTC. Residues: CASSFDLYQETQYF. The rearrangement links TRBV5-4 to TRBJ2-5; D ambiguous. Trimming left V 2 bases short and J 0 bases short, with 8 bases between. The germline V gene encodes CDR1 SGHNT and CDR2 YYREEE (reference sequence). CDR3 length equals 14 residues.

The V call is TRBV6-2 or TRBV6-3, the J call TRBJ2-2, with a weak D call TRBD2 (7 bases). This CDR3 contains 15 residues. Germline values: CDR1 MNHEY, CDR2 SVGEGT. The V and J ends lost 6 bases and 5 bases respectively, with 16 bases between them. The DNA for the CDR3 is TGTGCCAGCAGCTCTCAGGGGAGGGGTACCGGGGAGCTGTTTTTT. Its protein product is CASSSQGRGTGELFF.

This chain joins TRBV5-1 and TRBJ2-1; a weak D match, TRBD2 (6 bases). Germline V gene data show CDR1 as SGHRS and CDR2 as YFSETQ. V was pared by 0 bases and J by 2 bases, with 33 bases between. The CDR3 totals 23 residues. As DNA, the CDR3 is TGCGCCAGCAGCTTGGCCGGGAGACCGTCGTCGCATCTTCCCCGACGGGCCTACAATGAGCAGTTCTTC. As protein: CASSLAGRPSSHLPRRAYNEQFF.

The V call is TRBV30, the J call TRBJ1-1; the match to TRBD1 covers 7 bases. The junction had 9 bases not matched to a gene; V was cut back by 1 base and J by 4 bases. CDR1 and CDR2 (germline): GTSNPN, SVGIG (reference sequence). This CDR3 comprises 15 residues. The CDR3 protein is CAWSGTGVFGTEAFF. DNA for the CDR3: TGTGCCTGGAGTGGTACAGGGGTATTCGGCACTGAAGCTTTCTTT.

V gene TRBV5-1 combines with J gene TRBJ1-5; unclear D gene. This CDR3 comprises 13 residues. Per the germline V gene, CDR1 is SGHRS and CDR2 is YFSETQ. V was clipped by 2 bases and J by 4 bases, with 7 bases between them. As DNA, the CDR3 is TGCGCCAGCAGCTTTGAGATGAATCAGCCCCAGCATTTT. Its translation is CASSFEMNQPQHF. Together with reference TRBV5-1 and TRBJ1-5, the CDR3 gives the full variable domain: KAGVTQTPRYLIKTRGQQVTLSCSPISGHRSVSWYQQTPGQGLQFLFEYFSETQRNKGNFPGRFSGRQFSNSRSEMNVSTLELGDSALYLCASSFEMNQPQHFGDGTRLSIL.

V and J are TRBV6-2 or TRBV6-3 and TRBJ2-7, with D possibly TRBD1 on 6 matching bases. Germline V gives CDR1 MNHEY, CDR2 SVGEGT. The V end lost 4 bases, the J end lost 11 bases, and 18 bases lay between the germline ends. This CDR3 has 13 amino acids. The CDR3 nucleotides are TGTGCCAGCAGTTGGTCACAGGGTGGAAGGGAGTACTTC. Amino acids: CASSWSQGGREYF.

This clone appeared a few times. The chain recombines TRBV15 with TRBJ2-7; D is perhaps TRBD2 (5 bases). The CDR3 has 16 amino acids. Germline CDR1 LNHNV, CDR2 YYDKDF (reference sequence). The V and J ends lost 5 bases and 6 bases respectively, with 23 bases between them. CDR3 loop: CATSGDERSDLREQYF. CDR3 coding DNA: TGTGCCACCAGCGGCGATGAGCGGAGTGACCTTCGCGAGCAGTACTTC.

The chain combines TRBV27 with TRBJ1-3, with TRBD1 as a possible D gene (5 bases). The germline V gene has CDR1 MNHEY and CDR2 SMNVEV (reference sequence). This CDR3 contains 14 residues. Trimming took 5 bases from V and 0 from J, leaving 8 bases between them. This CDR3 reads CASSAGVSGNTIYF. CDR3 nucleotide sequence: TGTGCCAGCAGTGCGGGGGTCTCTGGAAACACCATATATTTT.

The rearrangement uses TRBV20-1 and TRBJ1-5; tentative D call: TRBD1 (6 bases). Trimming removed 3 bases from V and 4 bases from J, with 16 bases in between. Germline V gives CDR1 DFQATT, CDR2 SNEGSKA (reference sequence). The CDR3 loop spans 15 amino acids. The CDR3 is CSASSQAGDNQPQHF. The CDR3 nucleotides are TGCAGTGCTAGTTCTCAGGCAGGGGATAATCAGCCCCAGCATTTT.

The V call is TRBV7-9, the J call TRBJ1-1; TRBD1 aligns across 7 bases. This CDR3 contains 18 residues. CDR1 and CDR2 from the germline V gene are SEHNR and FQNEAQ (reference sequence). Trimming removed 2 bases from V and 1 base from J; junction bases left unmatched: 13. Here the CDR3 DNA reads TGTGCCAGCAGCTTAAGGGGTACAGGGGCGCCCCCGAACACTGAAGCTTTCTTT. Translation: CASSLRGTGAPPNTEAFF.

This CDR3 is CATSRGPSDTQYF. CDR3 nucleotide sequence: TGTGCCACCAGCAGAGGGCCTTCAGATACGCAGTATTTT. The rearrangement joins TRBV15 to TRBJ2-3; D remains unclear. CDR1 is LNHNV and CDR2 is YYDKDF in the germline V gene (reference sequence). The CDR3 runs 13 residues. The V end was cut by 1 base, the J end by 4 bases, with 6 bases between.